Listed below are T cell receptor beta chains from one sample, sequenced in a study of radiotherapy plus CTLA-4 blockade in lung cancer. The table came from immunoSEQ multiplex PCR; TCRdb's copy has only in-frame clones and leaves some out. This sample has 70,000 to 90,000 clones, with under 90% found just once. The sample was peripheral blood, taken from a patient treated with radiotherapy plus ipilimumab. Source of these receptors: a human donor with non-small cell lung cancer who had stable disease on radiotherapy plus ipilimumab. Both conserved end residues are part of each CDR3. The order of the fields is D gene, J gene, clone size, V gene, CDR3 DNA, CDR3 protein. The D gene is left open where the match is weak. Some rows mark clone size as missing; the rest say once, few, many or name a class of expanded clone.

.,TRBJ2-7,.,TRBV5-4,TGTGCCAGCAGCTTTCGGGCGAGGAACGAGCAGTACTTC,CASSFRARNEQYF
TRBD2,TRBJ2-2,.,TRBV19,TGTGCCAGTAGTCCGCCACTAGCGGGAGCAATGACCGGGGAGCTGTTTTTT,CASSPPLAGAMTGELFF
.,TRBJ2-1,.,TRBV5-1,TGCGCCAGCAGCTTGGCAGACTACAATGAGCAGTTCTTC,CASSLADYNEQFF
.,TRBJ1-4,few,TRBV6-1,TGTGCCAGCAGCGCTCTGGTGGAAAAACTGTTTTTT,CASSALVEKLFF
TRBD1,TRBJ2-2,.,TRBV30,TGTGCCTGGAGTTCCCCTTGGACAGGGAACGCCGGGGAGCTGTTTTTT,CAWSSPWTGNAGELFF
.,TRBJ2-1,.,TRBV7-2,TGTGCCAGCAGCTCTTCACTAGCAAGTGTGATCAATGAGCAGTTCTTC,CASSSSLASVINEQFF
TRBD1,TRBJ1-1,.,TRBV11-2,TGTGCCAGCAGCCCAACGACAGGGGGTGTCACTGAAGCTTTCTTT,CASSPTTGGVTEAFF
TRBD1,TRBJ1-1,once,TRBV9,TGTGCCAGCAGCGCCAACCACCGGGACAGGCCATGGGGCACTGAAGCTTTCTTT,CASSANHRDRPWGTEAFF
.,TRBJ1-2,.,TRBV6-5,TGTGCCAGCAGTAAGGTCGTAACAAACTATGGCTACACCTTC,CASSKVVTNYGYTF
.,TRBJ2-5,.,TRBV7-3,TGTGCCAGCGGCAAGACGGCAGGGGTAGGAGAGACCCAGTACTTC,CASGKTAGVGETQYF
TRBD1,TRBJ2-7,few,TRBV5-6,TGTGCCAGCAGCTTGATGGGACAGGGGAGCGACGAGCAGTACTTC,CASSLMGQGSDEQYF
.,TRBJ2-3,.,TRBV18,TGTGCCAGCTCACCGGTCGGGAGCACAGATACGCAGTATTTT,CASSPVGSTDTQYF
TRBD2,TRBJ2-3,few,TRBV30,TGTGCCTGGGGGAGGGCAGCGGGGAGCACAGATACGCAGTATTTT,CAWGRAAGSTDTQYF
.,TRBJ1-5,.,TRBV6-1,TGTGCCAGCAGTGAAGGAGATTCGGAGCTTTATAGCAATCAGCCCCAGCATTTT,CASSEGDSELYSNQPQHF
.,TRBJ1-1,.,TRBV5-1,TGCGCCAGCAGCTTGGAGGGGGAGGTCACTGAAGCTTTCTTT,CASSLEGEVTEAFF
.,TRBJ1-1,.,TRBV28,TGTGCCAGCAGAAGGGGGTCCCGGGACACTGAAGCTTTCTTT,CASRRGSRDTEAFF
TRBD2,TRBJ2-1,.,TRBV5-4,TGTGCCAGCAGCTTGCAGTCCCTAGCGGGCCCCTACAATGAGCAGTTCTTC,CASSLQSLAGPYNEQFF
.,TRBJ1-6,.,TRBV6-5,TGTGCCAGCAGTTACGGGAAGACTAATTCACCCCTCCACTTT,CASSYGKTNSPLHF
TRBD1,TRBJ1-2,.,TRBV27,TGTGCCAGCAGGGCACGGACAGGGGGGGGCTACACCTTC,CASRARTGGGYTF
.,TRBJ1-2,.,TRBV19,TGTGCCAGTAGTATAGAAGAGGGGTTCTATGGCTACACCTTC,CASSIEEGFYGYTF
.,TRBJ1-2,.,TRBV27,TGTGCCAGCAGTTTTTCGGGCGAACGATTCTATGGCTACACCTTC,CASSFSGERFYGYTF
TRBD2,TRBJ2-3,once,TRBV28,TGTGCCAGCAGTTTATCCTCTCCCCCTAGCGGTACTAGCACAGATACGCAGTATTTT,CASSLSSPPSGTSTDTQYF
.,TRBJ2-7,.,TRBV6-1,TGTGCCAGCGAGACAGTCTCCGAGCAGTACTTC,CASETVSEQYF
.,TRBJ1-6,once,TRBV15,TGTGCCACCAGCAGGGGGCTCGTCGGGGGCGGTAATTCACCCCTCCACTTT,CATSRGLVGGGNSPLHF
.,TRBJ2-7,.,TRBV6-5,TGTGCCAGCAGTTACTCGAGAGAATGGACCTACGAGCAGTACTTC,CASSYSREWTYEQYF
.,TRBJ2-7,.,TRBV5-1,TGCGCCAGCAGCTTGGGATGGCAATCGGACGAGCAGTACTTC,CASSLGWQSDEQYF
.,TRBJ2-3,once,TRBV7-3,TGTGCCAGCAGCTCGAGACCCCCGACGGGCCCAGATACGCAGTATTTT,CASSSRPPTGPDTQYF
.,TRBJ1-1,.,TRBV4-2,TGTGCCAGCAGCCTCGGGGGGAACACTGAAGCTTTCTTT,CASSLGGNTEAFF
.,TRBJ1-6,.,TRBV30,TGTGCCTGGGTTGGGCTGGGGGGGACGGGCTCACCCCTCCACTTT,CAWVGLGGTGSPLHF
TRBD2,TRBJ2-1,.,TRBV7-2,TGTGCCAGCAGCGGGACTAGCGGGGGGGCGAGTGAGCAGTTCTTC,CASSGTSGGASEQFF
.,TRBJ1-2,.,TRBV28,TGTGCCAGCAGCCTTGGGGGTAAGAGAGGCTACACCTTC,CASSLGGKRGYTF
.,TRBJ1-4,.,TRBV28,TGTGCCAGCCGACCCCAGGGCTCAGGTGAAAAACTGTTTTTT,CASRPQGSGEKLFF
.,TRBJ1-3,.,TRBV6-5,TGTGCCAGCAGTTACGGAAACACCATATATTTT,CASSYGNTIYF
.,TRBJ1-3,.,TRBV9,TGTGCCAGCAGCGTAGACAGCTCTGGAAACACCATATATTTT,CASSVDSSGNTIYF
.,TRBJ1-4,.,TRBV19,TGTGCCAGTAACGAGAGGGGGACAACTAATGAAAAACTGTTTTTT,CASNERGTTNEKLFF
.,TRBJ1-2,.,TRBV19,TGTGCCAGTAGTGCGCGCGGGGGCGCAGACTATGGCTACACCTTC,CASSARGGADYGYTF
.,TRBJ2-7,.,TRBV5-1,TGCGCCAGCAGCACACAGGGTAACGAGCAGTACTTC,CASSTQGNEQYF
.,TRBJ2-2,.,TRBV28,TGTGCCAGCAGTTTCCACCGGGACACAGGGTACACCGGGGAGCTGTTTTTT,CASSFHRDTGYTGELFF
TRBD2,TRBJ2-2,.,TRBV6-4,TGTGCCAGCAGGCTAGCGGGAGTGTCCGGGGAGCTGTTTTTT,CASRLAGVSGELFF
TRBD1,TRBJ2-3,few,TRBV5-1,TGCGCCAGCAGCTCCGGGACAGGGTCATCCGCAGATACGCAGTATTTT,CASSSGTGSSADTQYF
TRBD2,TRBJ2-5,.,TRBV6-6,TGTGCCGCGGGGGGGGAAGAGACCCAGTACTTC,CAAGGEETQYF
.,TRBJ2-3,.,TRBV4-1,TGCGCCAGCAGCCGGACAAACAGTCCCACAGATACGCAGTATTTT,CASSRTNSPTDTQYF
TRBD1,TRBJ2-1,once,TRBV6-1,TGTGCCAGCAGTGAAACCTCGGACAGGAAGCAGTTCTTC,CASSETSDRKQFF
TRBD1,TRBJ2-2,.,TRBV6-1,TGTGCCAGCGCCACGGGACAGGTGAACACCGGGGAGCTGTTTTTT,CASATGQVNTGELFF
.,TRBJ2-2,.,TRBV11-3,TGTGCCAGCAGCTTACGGAGGGGAACCGGGGAGCTGTTTTTT,CASSLRRGTGELFF
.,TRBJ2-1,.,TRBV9,TGTGCCACTCCGAGGAGGGGCTACAATGAGCAGTTCTTC,CATPRRGYNEQFF
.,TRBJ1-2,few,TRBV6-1,TGTGCCAGCAGTGAAGAACAGGGTGGGCCCTATGGCTACACCTTC,CASSEEQGGPYGYTF